This is a list of T cell receptor beta chains from one sample in a study of control samples from healthy donors and cancer patients. Sequencing used immunoSEQ multiplex PCR; TCRdb keeps in-frame clones, though not all of them. Altogether more than 60,000 clones are present, around 90% being singletons, with the ten largest covering nearly 6%. Sequencing input: PBMCs. Receptors were obtained from a man in his 60s with colorectal cancer. Each CDR3 is given with its conserved first and last residue. D genes are given only for firm matches.

V gene,D gene,J gene,CDR3 protein
TRBV5-1,TRBD2,TRBJ2-7,CASSLGREIYEQYF
TRBV3-1/TRBV3-2,TRBD1,TRBJ1-1,CASSPGAGGTEAFF
TRBV28,TRBD1,TRBJ1-4,CASSFYGQGLGGEKLFF
TRBV4-1,-,TRBJ2-7,CASSQSSYEQYF
TRBV20-1,-,TRBJ2-7,CSAREGYEQYF
TRBV7-2,-,TRBJ2-7,CASSLGLSYEQYF
TRBV15,-,TRBJ2-7,CATSRGLGMMAEQYF
TRBV6-1,-,TRBJ1-2,CASSEALYSSANYGYTF
TRBV5-1,-,TRBJ1-1,CASSLAPGAEAFF
TRBV4-3,TRBD2,TRBJ2-1,CASSQEWTRGNEQFF
TRBV10-3,TRBD2,TRBJ2-7,CAISEDISGGLGHEQYF
TRBV13,TRBD2,TRBJ2-1,CASSLGTSGGYNEQFF
TRBV28,-,TRBJ2-7,CASSLRPYEQYF
TRBV6-5,TRBD1,TRBJ2-5,CASSSTDRVKTQYF
TRBV2,TRBD1,TRBJ1-2,CASSEAVGQGYGYTF
TRBV2,-,TRBJ2-3,CASKQGFLTDTQYF